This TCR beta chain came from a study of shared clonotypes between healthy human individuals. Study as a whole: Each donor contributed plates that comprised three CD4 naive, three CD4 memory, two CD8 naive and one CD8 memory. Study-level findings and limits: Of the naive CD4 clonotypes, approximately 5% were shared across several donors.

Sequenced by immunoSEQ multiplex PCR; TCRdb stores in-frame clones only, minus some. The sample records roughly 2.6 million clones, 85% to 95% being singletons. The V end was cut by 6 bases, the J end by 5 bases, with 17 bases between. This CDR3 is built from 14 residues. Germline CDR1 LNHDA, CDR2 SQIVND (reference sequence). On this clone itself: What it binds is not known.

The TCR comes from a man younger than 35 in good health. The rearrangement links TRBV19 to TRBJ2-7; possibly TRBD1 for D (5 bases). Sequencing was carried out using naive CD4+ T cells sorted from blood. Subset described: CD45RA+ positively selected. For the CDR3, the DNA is TGTGCCAGTAGAGGCCTGCAGGGTTCCCACGAGCAGTACTTC. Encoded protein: CASRGLQGSHEQYF.